A few counts support the clone carrying this T cell receptor beta chain. Its antigen remains unidentified. CDR1 is MNHEY, CDR2 SVGAGI, per germline. V lost 6 bases, J lost 6 bases, and 10 bases stayed unmatched. This CDR3 contains 15 residues. This sample is drawn from a study of T cell clonotyping in hematopoietic cell transplantation. Samples: about 28 days before transplant, then days 30, 100 and 180 after. TCRdb keeps only in-frame clones here, not all; method: immunoSEQ multiplex PCR. The repertoire holds several thousand clones, with about 75% as singletons. Study-wide points: Graft donor and pretransplant recipient Inverse Simpson Index values predicted broader posttransplant TCR diversity.

This sequence joins TRBV6-5 and TRBJ2-2; 7 positions agree with TRBD2. The sample was PBMCs, taken 180 days after allogeneic stem cell transplant. This clonotype was obtained from a male patient between 40 and 50 years old who had an allogeneic stem cell transplant from a related donor, so the T cells may come from the graft donor. Some clones in this sample may be carry-over from other donors' samples. CDR3 protein: CASRYALAGAGELFF. The CDR3 region has the DNA TGTGCCAGCAGATACGCCCTCGCGGGGGCCGGGGAGCTGTTTTTT.